A single sample is the source of the 14 T cell receptor beta chains below, sequenced in a study of Ad26.COV2.S vaccination and SARS-CoV-2 variants. Treatment here: some 20 received Ad26.COV2.S at low or high dose, single or two shots; 5 received placebo; per-sample allocation not given. Following the first vaccine or placebo injection, samples were taken on day 63. The method was immunoSEQ multiplex PCR; TCRdb's version includes in-frame clones alone and lacks a portion of them. This table holds 350,000 to 400,000 clones, about 91% found once. The sequencing here drew on peripheral blood, taken in a trial of Ad26.COV2.S vaccine versus placebo. The source is a person aged 18-65 years who received the Ad26.COV2.S COVID-19 vaccine or a placebo.

This clone was observed once. This chain joins TRBV5-6 and TRBJ2-3; tentatively, D is TRBD2 (6 bases). The CDR3 extends over 14 amino acids. V shed 3 bases and J shed 0 bases, with 8 bases lying between them. The germline V gene encodes CDR1 SGHDT and CDR2 YYEEEE. The CDR3 sequence: CASSWGDSTDTQYF. Here the CDR3 DNA reads TGTGCCAGCAGCTGGGGGGACAGCACAGATACGCAGTATTTT.

In its sample, this clone was seen a few times. J is TRBJ1-6 and V is TRBV5-1; no reliable D call. V was cut by 4 bases and J by 8 bases, with 16 bases left in between. Germline V gene lookup returns CDR1 SGHRS and CDR2 YFSETQ. This CDR3 is 15 amino acids long. The CDR3 here is CASSRTTAKDSPLHF. DNA for the CDR3: TGCGCCAGCAGCCGAACCACGGCAAAAGATTCACCCCTCCACTTT. The full variable domain, completed using reference TRBV5-1 and TRBJ1-6, is KAGVTQTPRYLIKTRGQQVTLSCSPISGHRSVSWYQQTPGQGLQFLFEYFSETQRNKGNFPGRFSGRQFSNSRSEMNVSTLELGDSALYLCASSRTTAKDSPLHFGNGTRLTVT.

The rearrangement uses TRBV5-1 and TRBJ1-1; no definite D call. The CDR3 is 13 amino acids. CDR1 and CDR2 from the germline V gene are SGHRS and YFSETQ. The V end was cut by 0 bases, the J end by 1 base, with 4 bases between. The CDR3: CASSLEENTEAFF. In DNA, the CDR3 is TGCGCCAGCAGCTTGGAAGAGAACACTGAAGCTTTCTTT.

This rearrangement joins TRBV11-3 to TRBJ2-1; no definite D call. Trimming took off 5 bases at V and 4 bases at J, with 12 bases between the two ends. CDR1 and CDR2 from the germline V gene are SGHNT and YENEEA. The CDR3 extends over 14 amino acids. The CDR3 sequence: CASSPSPNYNEQFF. CDR3 bases: TGTGCCAGCAGCCCCAGCCCTAATTACAATGAGCAGTTCTTC.

The chain employs TRBV29-1 and TRBJ1-2; D is possibly TRBD1 (6 bases). V was trimmed by 6 bases and J by 8 bases, leaving 19 bases between them. The germline gives CDR1 SQVTM, CDR2 ANQGSEA. The CDR3 totals 13 residues. The CDR3 coding sequence is TGCAGCGTCCGCCACAGGGAACTCGGCGGCTACACCTTC. Protein sequence: CSVRHRELGGYTF.

V gene TRBV2 combines with J gene TRBJ1-2; no reliable D call. Trimming left V 1 base short and J 4 bases short, with 10 bases between. The CDR3 totals 14 residues. Germline V gene sequence: CDR1 SNHLY, CDR2 FYNNEI. The CDR3 DNA sequence: TGTGCCAGCAGTGAAGTTGGTGCTAGCTATGGCTACACCTTC. Its protein is CASSEVGASYGYTF.

The chain recombines TRBV9 with TRBJ2-5, with D possibly TRBD2 on 6 matching bases. V lost 4 bases, J lost 1 base, and 14 bases lay in between. Germline CDR1 SGDLS, CDR2 YYNGEE. CDR3 length equals 15 residues. CDR3 bases: TGTGCCAGCAGCCCCTCGGGGACTCTCCAAGAGACCCAGTACTTC. Translation gives CASSPSGTLQETQYF.

In its sample, this clone was seen a few times. This rearrangement joins TRBV9 to TRBJ1-1; the D is unclear. The CDR3 has 14 amino acids. Trimming stripped 0 bases from V and 1 base from J, with 7 bases between. Germline CDR1 SGDLS, CDR2 YYNGEE. CDR3 amino acids: CASSVEPGNTEAFF. As DNA, the CDR3 is TGTGCCAGCAGCGTAGAACCGGGGAACACTGAAGCTTTCTTT.

The rearrangement joins TRBV7-9 to TRBJ2-5; 8 positions agree with TRBD1. CDR3 length: 15 amino acids. The junction had 6 bases not matched to a gene; V was cut back by 1 base and J by 5 bases. The germline gives CDR1 SEHNR, CDR2 FQNEAQ (reference sequence). CDR3 DNA sequence: TGTGCCAGCAGCTTAGTCAGGGGGCTGGAGGAGACCCAGTACTTC. Protein product: CASSLVRGLEETQYF.

This rearrangement joins TRBV7-9 to TRBJ2-2; TRBD2 aligns across 7 bases. Looked up from germline, CDR1 is SEHNR and CDR2 is FQNEAQ (reference sequence). V was pared by 7 bases and J by 7 bases, with 9 bases of the junction left unmatched. The CDR3 contains 14 residues. CDR3 DNA: TGTGCCAGCACCAAATGGGGGGGAGTCGGGGAGCTGTTTTTT. Protein sequence: CASTKWGGVGELFF. Using reference TRBV7-9 and TRBJ2-2 for the parts outside the CDR3, the full variable domain is DTGVSQNPRHKITKRGQNVTFRCDPISEHNRLYWYRQTLGQGPEFLTYFQNEAQLEKSRLLSDRFSAERPKGSFSTLEIQRTEQGDSAMYLCASTKWGGVGELFFGEGSRLTVL.

As for this clone: The sample contains more than one DNA sequence encoding this CDR3. The J gene is TRBJ2-5, the V gene TRBV18; D uncertain. CDR1 and CDR2 (germline): KGHSH, LQKENI. This CDR3 is 11 amino acids long. Between the trimmed V and J ends, which lost 3 bases and 3 bases, there was a span of 2 bases. The CDR3 DNA sequence: TGTGCCAGCTCACCTAAAGAGACCCAGTACTTC. Protein product: CASSPKETQYF.

V and J are TRBV9 and TRBJ2-2; 12 bases match TRBD2. Germline V gene sequence: CDR1 SGDLS, CDR2 YYNGEE. The CDR3 is 17 amino acids. The V and J ends lost 3 bases and 5 bases, in that order; junction bases with no gene match: 8. DNA of the CDR3: TGTGCCAGCAGCGACGCGACTAGCGGGAGAAATACCGGGGAGCTGTTTTTT. It specifies CASSDATSGRNTGELFF. Supplemented by reference TRBV9 and TRBJ2-2, the full variable domain reads DSGVTQTPKHLITATGQRVTLRCSPRSGDLSVYWYQQSLDQGLQFLIQYYNGEERAKGNILERFSAQQFPDLHSELNLSSLELGDSALYFCASSDATSGRNTGELFFGEGSRLTVL.

The chain has TRBV24-1 and TRBJ2-3, with 7 bases fitting TRBD1. The CDR3 length is 15 residues. The germline gives CDR1 KGHDR, CDR2 SFDVKD. Trimming removed 5 bases from V and 1 base from J; junction bases left unmatched: 5. For the CDR3, the DNA is TGTGCCACCAGTGGACTAACAGGGGGCACAGATACGCAGTATTTT. Protein: CATSGLTGGTDTQYF.

This clone was counted between two and nine times. The genes are TRBV10-2 and TRBJ2-2, with 7 bases fitting TRBD1. The CDR3 loop spans 14 amino acids. CDR1 is WSHSY and CDR2 is SAAADI in the germline V gene. After removal of 8 bases from V and 0 bases from J, the junction contained 3 bases not matched to a gene. CDR3 residues: CASSGTANTGELFF. As DNA, the CDR3 is TGCGCCAGCTCGGGGACAGCGAACACCGGGGAGCTGTTTTTT.